What follows are 17 T cell receptor beta chains derived from one specimen sequenced in a study of cytomegalovirus exposure and HLA in healthy donors. The PCR used 60 Vbeta and 13 Jbeta primers. The data were produced by immunoSEQ multiplex PCR, yet TCRdb's version contains in-frame clones alone and is incomplete. The sample gives about 180,000 clones, roughly four fifths of which show up once; around 1.6% is in the top ten. The source material was PBMCs. The origin of the receptors is a man younger than 35 in good health and CMV-seronegative.

V usage is TRBV7-2 and J usage is TRBJ2-7; TRBD2 is a possible D gene (7 bases). In germline, CDR1 is SGHTA, CDR2 FQGNSA. CDR3 length: 14 amino acids. Between the trimmed V and J ends, which lost 6 bases and 0 bases, there was a span of 12 bases. Here the CDR3 DNA reads TGTGCCAGCAGAAAGGGGGGGCCCTCCTACGAGCAGTACTTC. Translation: CASRKGGPSYEQYF.

The chain has TRBV18 and TRBJ2-7; tentatively, D is TRBD1 (5 bases). The CDR3 consists of 15 residues. V lost 2 bases to trimming and J lost 1 base, with 12 bases between them. Germline V gene lookup returns CDR1 KGHSH and CDR2 LQKENI. CDR3 sequence: CASSPGAEDSYEQYF. CDR3 coding DNA: TGTGCCAGCTCACCAGGGGCAGAAGATTCCTACGAGCAGTACTTC.

The rearrangement uses TRBV7-9 and TRBJ2-5; a weak D match, TRBD2 (6 bases). Trimming cost V 1 base and J 4 bases, with 13 bases left between them. Looked up from germline, CDR1 is SEHNR and CDR2 is FQNEAQ (reference sequence). There are 15 residues in the CDR3. CDR3 amino acids: CASSLVRRGRETQYF. CDR3 DNA sequence: TGTGCCAGCAGCTTAGTCCGGCGGGGTAGAGAGACCCAGTACTTC.

The V and J genes are TRBV18 and TRBJ2-1; 10 positions match TRBD2. Unmatched junction bases numbered 2, after V lost 0 bases and J lost 6 bases. Germline CDR1 reads KGHSH; CDR2 reads LQKENI. This CDR3 region has 15 residues. CDR3 sequence: CASSPPASGSNEQFF. Here the CDR3 DNA reads TGTGCCAGCTCACCACCGGCTAGCGGGAGCAATGAGCAGTTCTTC.

The V gene is TRBV7-9, the J gene TRBJ2-3; tentatively, D is TRBD2 (7 bases). CDR3 length equals 15 residues. Trimming took 5 bases from V and 6 from J, leaving 18 bases between them. Germline V gene sequence: CDR1 SEHNR, CDR2 FQNEAQ (reference sequence). The CDR3 spells CASSPPSGGPDTQYF. For the CDR3, the DNA is TGTGCCAGCAGCCCACCCTCGGGGGGCCCCGATACGCAGTATTTT.

This clone has a single count. This chain joins TRBV12-5 and TRBJ2-3, with TRBD1 matching over 10 bases. Germline CDR1 is LGHNT and CDR2 is FRNRAP. This CDR3 region has 15 residues. With 5 bases clipped from V and 2 bases from J, the junction kept 4 bases outside the gene matches. The CDR3 is CASGKGQGPTDTQYF. CDR3 sequence (DNA): TGTGCTAGTGGTAAGGGACAGGGGCCCACAGATACGCAGTATTTT. Drawing the rest from reference TRBV12-5 and TRBJ2-3, the complete variable domain is DARVTQTPRHKVTEMGQEVTMRCQPILGHNTVFWYRQTMMQGLELLAYFRNRAPLDDSGMPKDRFSAEMPDATLATLKIQPSEPRDSAVYFCASGKGQGPTDTQYFGPGTRLTVL.

The rearrangement links TRBV5-1 to TRBJ1-1; 7 nucleotides line up with TRBD1. Germline CDR1 SGHRS, CDR2 YFSETQ. The CDR3 contains 14 residues. J was trimmed by 11 bases and V by 3 bases; bases with no gene match: 13. In DNA form, the CDR3 reads TGCGCCAGCAGCTCGGGGGACAGCCCGCCGTGGGCTTTCTTT. Translating it yields CASSSGDSPPWAFF.

The chain links TRBV18 to TRBJ1-6; TRBD1 aligns across 10 bases. This CDR3 comprises 15 residues. The junction had 6 bases not matched to a gene; V was cut back by 0 bases and J by 13 bases. Germline assignment: CDR1 KGHSH and CDR2 LQKENI. DNA of the CDR3: TGTGCCAGCTCACCACCTCGGGACAGGGGCGTTCCCCTCCACTTT. It yields the protein CASSPPRDRGVPLHF. The complete variable domain, with remaining parts taken from reference TRBV18 and TRBJ1-6, reads NAGVMQNPRHLVRRRGQEARLRCSPMKGHSHVYWYRQLPEEGLKFMVYLQKENIIDESGMPKERFSAEFPKEGPSILRIQQVVRGDSAAYFCASSPPRDRGVPLHFGNGTRLTVT.

The chain employs TRBV10-3 and TRBJ1-1; TRBD1 is a possible D gene (5 bases). V gave up 6 bases and J gave up 0 bases, with 11 bases separating them. Germline V gives CDR1 ENHRY, CDR2 SYGVKD. The CDR3 length is 14 residues. The CDR3 DNA is TGTGCCATCAGAAAGACAGAGTTGAACACTGAAGCTTTCTTT. It codes for CAIRKTELNTEAFF.

For the CDR3, the DNA is TGTGCCAGTAGTACGCGTACAGATAATCAGCCCCAGCATTTT. Protein: CASSTRTDNQPQHF. The chain couples TRBV19 to TRBJ1-5; D uncertain. V shed 4 bases and J shed 4 bases, with 11 bases lying between them. The CDR3 extends over 14 amino acids. Per germline, CDR1 LNHDA and CDR2 SQIVND (reference sequence).

The V call is TRBV7-9, the J call TRBJ1-3, with D unclear. CDR3 size: 15 residues. V was clipped by 4 bases and J by 2 bases, with 12 bases between them. CDR1 and CDR2 (germline): SEHNR, FQNEAQ (reference sequence). CDR3 region: CASSSDLEAGNTIYF. The DNA of the CDR3 is TGTGCCAGCAGCTCGGATTTAGAGGCTGGAAACACCATATATTTT.

The count of this clone is one. This chain links TRBV6-1 with TRBJ1-1, with a tentative D call TRBD1 (5 bases). The germline CDR1 and CDR2 sequences are MNHNS and SASEGT. This CDR3 comprises 13 residues. The V and J ends lost 5 bases and 1 base respectively, with 8 bases between them. The CDR3 spells CASSSGQNTEAFF. In nucleotides, the CDR3 is TGTGCCAGCAGTTCCGGACAGAACACTGAAGCTTTCTTT.

There are a few counts of this clone. The chain has TRBV5-1 and TRBJ2-7; 7 bases fit TRBD1. CDR1 is SGHRS, CDR2 YFSETQ, per germline. This CDR3 is 15 amino acids long. V gave up 0 bases and J gave up 3 bases; unmatched junction bases: 6. The CDR3 reads CASSLVAGGNYEQYF. The DNA of the CDR3 is TGCGCCAGCAGCTTGGTGGCAGGGGGTAACTACGAGCAGTACTTC.

As DNA, the CDR3 is TGCAGCGTTGATATCGCAGGGCTGGGGAATGAGCAGTTCTTC. It encodes CSVDIAGLGNEQFF. The chain uses TRBV29-1 and TRBJ2-1, with TRBD1 as a possible D gene (5 bases). Trimming stripped 3 bases from V and 7 bases from J, with 16 bases between. Germline values: CDR1 SQVTM, CDR2 ANQGSEA. The CDR3 consists of 14 residues.

The chain is built from TRBV7-2 and TRBJ2-1; D call uncertain. This CDR3 is 13 amino acids long. V was cut by 1 base and J by 10 bases, with 11 bases left in between. Germline CDR1 reads SGHTA; CDR2 reads FQGNSA. This CDR3 is CASSLEPSREQFF. In DNA, the CDR3 is TGTGCCAGCAGCTTAGAACCCTCCAGGGAGCAGTTCTTC.

The V gene is TRBV28, the J gene TRBJ1-1; possibly TRBD1 for D (6 bases). Germline-derived CDR1 and CDR2 are MDHEN and SYDVKM. The V end was cut by 2 bases, the J end by 3 bases, with 10 bases between. This CDR3 region has 14 residues. The CDR3 coding sequence is TGTGCCAGCAGTTTACTGAGGACAGACACTGAAGCTTTCTTT. This codes for CASSLLRTDTEAFF. Full variable domain (outside the CDR3, taken from reference TRBV28 and TRBJ1-1): DVKVTQSSRYLVKRTGEKVFLECVQDMDHENMFWYRQDPGLGLRLIYFSYDVKMKEKGDIPEGYSVSREKKERFSLILESASTNQTSMYLCASSLLRTDTEAFFGQGTRLTVV.

This clone was found a few times. The chain links TRBV7-8 to TRBJ2-7, with 8 bases aligning to TRBD2. Germline V gene lookup returns CDR1 SGHVS and CDR2 FQNEAQ. Trimming took 7 bases from V and 7 from J; bases not matched to a gene: 12. The CDR3 sequence is 14 residues long. CDR3 residues: CASTDSGTAREQYF. Here the CDR3 DNA reads TGTGCCAGCACCGATAGCGGGACCGCCCGTGAGCAGTACTTC.